These 25 T cell receptor beta chains originate from one sample sequenced in a study of shared clonotypes between healthy human individuals. Profiled with immunoSEQ multiplex PCR; TCRdb holds only in-frame clones, not every one. The table has approximately 710,000 clones, roughly 88% seen once. Sequencing used memory CD8+ T cells from PBMCs. The sample's subset: CD45RO+ cells pooled with CCR7-negative TemRA cells. These receptors were collected from a man between 18 and 35 years old in good health. Some clones in this sample may be carry-over from other donors' samples.

Points on this clone: This sample also contains other DNA sequences that code for the same CDR3. The J gene is TRBJ2-7, the V gene TRBV14; D unresolved. Germline CDR1 and CDR2: SGHDN and FVKESK. There are 11 residues in the CDR3. Trimming removed 4 bases at V and 0 bases at J, with 1 base between. Here the CDR3 reads CASSLSYEQYF. CDR3 DNA: TGTGCCAGCAGCCTCTCCTACGAGCAGTACTTC.

The rearrangement joins TRBV9 to TRBJ2-1; 7 positions agree with TRBD2. From germline, CDR1 is SGDLS and CDR2 YYNGEE. The CDR3 runs to 17 residues. Trimming cost V 4 bases and J 1 base; bases outside gene matches: 11. DNA of the CDR3: TGTGCCAGCAGCCAATTCGGGAGCGGGAAGTCCTACAATGAGCAGTTCTTC. This encodes CASSQFGSGKSYNEQFF.

This clone has a single count. The V call is TRBV7-9, the J call TRBJ1-1; D is unclear. The V gene's germline CDR1 is SEHNR and CDR2 FQNEAQ (reference sequence). The CDR3 covers 16 residues. V lost 0 bases to trimming and J lost 1 base, with 12 bases between them. In DNA form, the CDR3 reads TGTGCCAGCAGCTTAGCAACGATTGGGCGGAACACTGAAGCTTTCTTT. Protein sequence: CASSLATIGRNTEAFF.

The chain couples TRBV6-5 to TRBJ2-7; 8 bases match TRBD2. Germline CDR1 and CDR2: MNHEY and SVGAGI. This CDR3 region has 15 residues. V trimming: 1 base; J trimming: 7 bases; junction bases outside the gene matches: 9. CDR3 DNA: TGTGCCAGCAGTTACTGGGTAGCGGGACCCCAGGAGCAGTACTTC. Its protein is CASSYWVAGPQEQYF.

J is TRBJ2-5 and V is TRBV21-1; TRBD1 reflects the table's D call only, with no check against the DNA. TRBV21-1 is classified as a pseudogene. The length of the CDR3 is 19 residues. The chain's CDR3 is CASSLEGVTGDPERQTQYF. CDR3 coding DNA: TGTGCCAGCAGCCTCGAGGGGGTAACGGGCGACCCTGAGCGGCAGACCCAGTACTTC.

V is TRBV6-5 and J is TRBJ2-3; possibly TRBD1 or TRBD2 for D (5 bases each). Per the germline V gene, CDR1 is MNHEY and CDR2 is SVGAGI. V lost 4 bases and J 6 bases, leaving 17 bases between the germline ends. This CDR3 comprises 15 residues. The CDR3 loop is CASSSDRGESDTQYF. The CDR3 region has the DNA TGTGCCAGCAGTTCTGACCGGGGCGAGAGTGATACGCAGTATTTT.

This sequence joins TRBV2 and TRBJ2-5; no definite D call. This CDR3 has 12 residues. With 7 bases removed from V and 7 bases from J, the gap between germline ends came to 13 bases. Germline loops: CDR1 SNHLY, CDR2 FYNNEI. The CDR3 region has the DNA TGTGCCAGCAAGCAGGCCCCATGGACCCAGTACTTC. Protein sequence: CASKQAPWTQYF. Together with reference TRBV2 and TRBJ2-5, the CDR3 gives the full variable domain: EPEVTQTPSHQVTQMGQEVILRCVPISNHLYFYWYRQILGQKVEFLVSFYNNEISEKSEIFDDQFSVERPDGSNFTLKIRSTKLEDSAMYFCASKQAPWTQYFGPGTRLLVL.

V gene TRBV7-9 combines with J gene TRBJ2-4; 9 bases agree with TRBD2. Trimming took 1 base from V and 9 from J; bases not matched to a gene: 10. There are 16 residues in the CDR3. CDR1 is SEHNR, CDR2 FQNEAQ, per germline (reference sequence). The CDR3 reads CASSLGLAGTYVIQYF. In DNA, the CDR3 is TGTGCCAGCAGCTTAGGTCTAGCGGGAACGTACGTCATTCAGTACTTC.

The V call is TRBV27, the J call TRBJ2-3, with TRBD1 matching 7 bases. The CDR3 covers 14 residues. Germline-derived CDR1 and CDR2 are MNHEY and SMNVEV (reference sequence). Germline trimming cut 8 bases from V and 5 bases from J; bases unmatched to any gene: 10. This CDR3 reads CASRFTGARDTQYF. The CDR3 nucleotides read TGTGCCAGCCGCTTTACAGGGGCGAGAGATACGCAGTATTTT.

Note on this clone: Additional DNA sequences in this sample encode the identical CDR3. This chain links TRBV11-2 with TRBJ2-1; D could derive from TRBD1 or TRBD2 (7 bases each). The V end was cut by 0 bases, the J end by 4 bases, with 10 bases between. Germline loops: CDR1 SGHAT, CDR2 FQNNGV. The CDR3 sequence is 15 residues long. The CDR3 DNA is TGTGCCAGCAGCTTAGACAGGGGGGGGTACAATGAGCAGTTCTTC. Its protein is CASSLDRGGYNEQFF. The variable domain in full, completed from reference TRBV11-2 and TRBJ2-1, reads EAGVAQSPRYKIIEKRQSVAFWCNPISGHATLYWYQQILGQGPKLLIQFQNNGVVDDSQLPKDRFSAERLKGVDSTLKIQPAKLEDSAVYLCASSLDRGGYNEQFFGPGTRLTVL.

The V and J genes are TRBV4-3 and TRBJ2-3; tentatively, D is TRBD2 (6 bases). The V gene lost 1 base and the J gene lost 2 bases, with 16 bases spanning the gap. Germline V lookup: CDR1 LGHNA, CDR2 YSLEER. This CDR3 is 17 amino acids long. The CDR3 DNA follows: TGCGCCAGCAGCCAAGCCGGGGGTTTTGCTATCACAGATACGCAGTATTTT. Residues: CASSQAGGFAITDTQYF.

The gene calls are TRBV7-2 and TRBJ2-7; D may correspond to TRBD1 or TRBD2 (5 bases each). V lost 2 bases and J lost 2, with 13 bases in between. CDR3 length: 15 residues. Germline V gene sequence: CDR1 SGHTA, CDR2 FQGNSA. The CDR3 loop is CASSLIGTNTYEQYF. Here the CDR3 DNA reads TGTGCCAGCAGCTTAATCGGGACCAACACCTACGAGCAGTACTTC.

This chain links TRBV9 with TRBJ2-7, with D maybe TRBD1 (8 bases). V gave up 2 bases and J gave up 4 bases, with 13 bases separating them. CDR3 size: 14 residues. Germline CDR1 is SGDLS and CDR2 is YYNGEE. The CDR3 DNA reads TGTGCCAGCAGCGTCACACAGGGGGGGTACGAGCAGTACTTC. This gives the protein CASSVTQGGYEQYF.

Turning to this clone: This sample also contains other DNA sequences that code for the same CDR3. The rearrangement uses TRBV14 and TRBJ2-3; D gene unclear. Trimming took 1 base from V and 4 from J, leaving 0 bases between them. Germline V gene data show CDR1 as SGHDN and CDR2 as FVKESK. This CDR3 comprises 11 residues. CDR3 sequence (DNA): TGTGCCAGCAGCCAAGCAGATACGCAGTATTTT. Translating it yields CASSQADTQYF.

This clone has a single count. A far more abundant clone sits one base away, making this likely a read error. The chain is built from TRBV6-1 and TRBJ2-5; 8 bases line up with TRBD2. CDR1 and CDR2 from the germline V gene are MNHNS and SASEGT. The CDR3 covers 16 residues. As DNA, the CDR3 is TGTACCAGCAGTGAAATGAAGCGGGAGAGGAGTGAGACCCAGTACTTC. It is translated as CTSSEMKRERSETQYF.

The chain recombines TRBV2 with TRBJ1-1; a possible D gene is TRBD1 (5 bases). Germline V CDR1 and CDR2: SNHLY, FYNNEI. The CDR3 has 13 amino acids. Trimming stripped 5 bases from V and 7 bases from J, with 14 bases between. The CDR3 loop is CASSPGREGEAFF. Written as DNA, the CDR3 is TGTGCCAGCAGTCCGGGACGGGAGGGTGAAGCTTTCTTT.

The chain recombines TRBV4-1 with TRBJ1-6; D perhaps matches TRBD1 (6 bases). The CDR3 sequence is 15 residues long. Trimming removed 3 bases at V and 8 bases at J, with 14 bases between. The germline V gene has CDR1 MGHRA and CDR2 YSYEKL. The CDR3 loop reads CASSHIGGAYSPLHF. CDR3 in DNA: TGCGCCAGCAGCCACATAGGGGGGGCTTATTCACCCCTCCACTTT.

The J gene is TRBJ2-7, the V gene TRBV6-1, with 7 bases lining up with TRBD1. J gave up 0 bases and V 6 bases, and 5 bases lay outside the gene matches. The CDR3 is 14 residues long. From germline, CDR1 is MNHNS and CDR2 SASEGT. In DNA form, the CDR3 reads TGTGCCAGCAGGACAGGGTACCCCTCCTACGAGCAGTACTTC. This encodes CASRTGYPSYEQYF.

The gene calls are TRBV27 and TRBJ2-7; 12 nucleotides agree with TRBD2. CDR1 is MNHEY, CDR2 SMNVEV, per germline (reference sequence). After removal of 6 bases from V and 5 bases from J, the junction contained 17 bases not matched to a gene. This CDR3 contains 18 residues. The CDR3 reads CASSRTVSSGRAWNEQYF. The CDR3 DNA is TGTGCCAGCAGCCGCACGGTGTCTAGCGGGAGGGCCTGGAACGAGCAGTACTTC.

Note on this clone: This may stem from a read error, because a much larger clone lies one nucleotide away. This CDR3 is also generated by other DNA sequences in the sample. The chain has TRBV28 and TRBJ1-5; no clear D. This CDR3 is built from 14 residues. The germline V gene encodes CDR1 MDHEN and CDR2 SYDVKM. Trimming took 4 bases from V and 0 from J, leaving 7 bases between them. CDR3 bases: TGTGCCAGCAGTTCCCCAGTTAGCAATCAGCCCCAGCATTTT. Translated, it gives CASSSPVSNQPQHF.

The rearrangement links TRBV12-5 to TRBJ2-1; 12 nucleotides line up with TRBD2. V lost 2 bases and J lost 9; bases outside the gene matches: 5. Per germline, CDR1 LGHNT and CDR2 FRNRAP. The CDR3 spans 15 residues. The CDR3 DNA sequence: TGTGCTAGTGGTTTGATCCTAGCGGGAGGGGGTGAGCAGTTCTTC. The encoded protein is CASGLILAGGGEQFF.

The chain links TRBV23-1 to TRBJ1-4; 8 positions agree with TRBD1. TRBV23-1 is an open reading frame whose function is uncertain. Trimming cost V 9 bases and J 3 bases; bases outside gene matches: 12. This CDR3 is built from 16 residues. This CDR3 is CARSGTGDEPNEKLFF. Written as DNA, the CDR3 is TGCGCCAGAAGTGGGACAGGAGATGAGCCTAATGAAAAACTGTTTTTT.

This chain connects TRBV6-1 to TRBJ1-2; D is possibly TRBD1 (5 bases). The CDR3 extends over 14 amino acids. In germline, CDR1 is MNHNS, CDR2 SASEGT. V lost 2 bases and J lost 6, with 13 bases in between. The CDR3 DNA sequence: TGTGCCAGCAGTGAATTACTAGGGGCGAATGGCTACACCTTC. This sequence encodes CASSELLGANGYTF.

The chain employs TRBV28 and TRBJ1-2; D possibly corresponds to TRBD1 (5 bases). The CDR3 runs 13 residues. CDR1 and CDR2 from the germline V gene are MDHEN and SYDVKM. V was cut by 10 bases and J by 3 bases, with 15 bases left in between. This CDR3 reads CAISLGEDYGYTF. CDR3 nucleotide sequence: TGTGCCATCTCCCTGGGGGAGGACTATGGCTACACCTTC.

The V gene is TRBV5-1, the J gene TRBJ2-1; the match to TRBD2 covers 11 bases. V gave up 1 base and J gave up 6 bases; unmatched junction bases: 9. CDR1 SGHRS and CDR2 YFSETQ come from the germline V gene. The CDR3 sequence is 17 residues long. The CDR3 DNA sequence: TGCGCCAGCAGCTTGAAGCCTAGCGGGAGGATTAGCAATGAGCAGTTCTTC. Protein sequence: CASSLKPSGRISNEQFF.